These 6 T cell receptor beta chains share one sample of origin, sequenced in a study of blood T cell repertoires in COVID-19. TCRdb's copy holds only in-frame clones and misses some; the assay was immunoSEQ multiplex PCR. The sample has 80,000 or so clones, approximately 86% seen once. The sequencing input was peripheral blood. The receptor set was obtained from a woman between 55 and 75 years old with acute or convalescent COVID-19.

This chain connects TRBV4-3 to TRBJ1-5; TRBD1 might be the D (6 bases). V dropped 2 bases and J dropped 2 bases, with 13 bases sitting between them. The germline CDR1 and CDR2 sequences are LGHNA and YSLEER. CDR3 length: 16 amino acids. Here the CDR3 DNA reads TGCGCCAGCAGCCAATCCAGGACAGAAGGCAATCAGCCCCAGCATTTT. It specifies CASSQSRTEGNQPQHF.

The J gene is TRBJ1-1, the V gene TRBV27; D uncertain. V was cut by 5 bases and J by 1 base, with 14 bases left in between. This CDR3 region has 15 residues. Germline V gene lookup returns CDR1 MNHEY and CDR2 SMNVEV (reference sequence). The CDR3 reads CASSPLRVGNTEAFF. Here the CDR3 DNA reads TGTGCCAGCAGTCCATTGCGGGTAGGGAACACTGAAGCTTTCTTT.

This rearrangement joins TRBV5-1 to TRBJ1-6, with D possibly TRBD1 on 5 matching bases. Looked up from germline, CDR1 is SGHRS and CDR2 is YFSETQ. The CDR3 is 15 amino acids. Trimming cost V 1 base and J 5 bases, with 10 bases left between them. In DNA form, the CDR3 reads TGCGCCAGCAGCTTGAGGGGAGGTCATAATTCACCCCTCCACTTT. Its protein product is CASSLRGGHNSPLHF.

This sequence joins TRBV29-1 and TRBJ1-1; D not resolved. The germline V gene encodes CDR1 SQVTM and CDR2 ANQGSEA. The CDR3 spans 14 residues. V was shortened by 2 bases and J by 4 bases, with 14 bases between the two germline ends. Here the CDR3 reads CSVELTRSSTEAFF. The CDR3 nucleotides read TGCAGCGTTGAACTGACGAGGAGTTCCACTGAAGCTTTCTTT.

The J gene is TRBJ2-1, the V gene TRBV7-2, with D possibly being TRBD2 (6 bases). Looked up from germline, CDR1 is SGHTA and CDR2 is FQGNSA. CDR3 length: 17 amino acids. Trimming took off 1 base at V and 2 bases at J, with 15 bases between the two ends. CDR3 amino acids: CASSLEVGSGPYNEQFF. The CDR3 DNA sequence: TGTGCCAGCAGCTTAGAAGTGGGTAGCGGTCCCTACAATGAGCAGTTCTTC. Full variable domain (rest looked up from reference TRBV7-2 and TRBJ2-1): GAGVSQSPSNKVTEKGKDVELRCDPISGHTALYWYRQSLGQGLEFLIYFQGNSAPDKSGLPSDRFSAERTGGSVSTLTIQRTQQEDSAVYLCASSLEVGSGPYNEQFFGPGTRLTVL.

The chain carries TRBV6-5 and TRBJ2-7, with 8 bases aligning to TRBD1. The CDR3 runs to 14 residues. Trimming took 6 bases from V and 6 from J; bases not matched to a gene: 10. Germline lookup yields CDR1 MNHEY and CDR2 SVGAGI. DNA of the CDR3: TGTGCCAGCAGAAGACAGGGGAGCGTCGGCGAGCAGTACTTC. It yields the protein CASRRQGSVGEQYF.